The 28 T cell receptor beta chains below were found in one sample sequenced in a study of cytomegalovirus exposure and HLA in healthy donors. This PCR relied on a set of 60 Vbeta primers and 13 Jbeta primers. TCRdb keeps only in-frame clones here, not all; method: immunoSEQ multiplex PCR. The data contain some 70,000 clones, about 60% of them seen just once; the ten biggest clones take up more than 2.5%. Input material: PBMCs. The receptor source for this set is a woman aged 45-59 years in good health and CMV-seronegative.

This chain's CDR3 is CASISRETQYF. CDR3 sequence (DNA): TGTGCCAGCATATCCCGTGAGACCCAGTACTTC. The rearrangement links TRBV28 to TRBJ2-5; D remains unclear. The CDR3 loop spans 11 amino acids. V was cut by 7 bases and J by 5 bases, with 8 bases left in between. CDR1 and CDR2 (germline): MDHEN, SYDVKM.

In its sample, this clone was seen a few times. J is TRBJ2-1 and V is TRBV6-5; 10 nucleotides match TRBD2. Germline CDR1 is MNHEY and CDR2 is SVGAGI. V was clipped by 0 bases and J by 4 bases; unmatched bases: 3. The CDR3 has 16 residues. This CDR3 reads CASSYSGLASYNEQFF. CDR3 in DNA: TGTGCCAGCAGTTACTCGGGACTAGCGAGTTACAATGAGCAGTTCTTC.

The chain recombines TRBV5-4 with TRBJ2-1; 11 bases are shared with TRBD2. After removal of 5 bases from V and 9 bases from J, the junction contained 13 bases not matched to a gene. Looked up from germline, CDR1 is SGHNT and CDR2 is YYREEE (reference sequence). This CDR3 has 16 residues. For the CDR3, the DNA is TGTGCCAGCAGTGCAGCAACTAGCGGGAGTGATGGTGAGCAGTTCTTC. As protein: CASSAATSGSDGEQFF.

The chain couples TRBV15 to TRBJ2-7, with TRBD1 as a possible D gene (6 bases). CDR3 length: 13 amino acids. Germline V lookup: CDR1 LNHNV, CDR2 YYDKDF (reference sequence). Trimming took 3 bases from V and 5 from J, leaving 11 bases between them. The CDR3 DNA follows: TGTGCCACCAGCAGGACTGGGGGCGACGAGCAGTACTTC. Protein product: CATSRTGGDEQYF.

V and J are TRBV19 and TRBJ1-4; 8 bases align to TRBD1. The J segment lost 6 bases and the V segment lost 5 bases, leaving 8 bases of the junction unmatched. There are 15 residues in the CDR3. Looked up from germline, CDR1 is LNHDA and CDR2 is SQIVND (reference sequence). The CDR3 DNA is TGTGCCAGTAGTGTGAACAGGGGGTTCTATGAAAAACTGTTTTTT. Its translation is CASSVNRGFYEKLFF.

The CDR3: CASSLGHMLYGYTF. The CDR3, as DNA: TGTGCCAGCAGCTTAGGGCATATGCTCTATGGCTACACCTTC. The gene calls are TRBV7-2 and TRBJ1-2; D is ambiguous. Germline loops: CDR1 SGHTA, CDR2 FQGNSA. Trimming left V 1 base short and J 4 bases short, with 10 bases between. This CDR3 contains 14 residues.

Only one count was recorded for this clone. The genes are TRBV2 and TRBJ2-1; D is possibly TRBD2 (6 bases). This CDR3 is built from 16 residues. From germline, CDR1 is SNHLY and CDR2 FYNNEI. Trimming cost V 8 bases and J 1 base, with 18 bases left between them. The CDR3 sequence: CASRSWGLLSYNEQFF. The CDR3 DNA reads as TGTGCCAGCCGGAGTTGGGGACTTTTATCCTACAATGAGCAGTTCTTC.

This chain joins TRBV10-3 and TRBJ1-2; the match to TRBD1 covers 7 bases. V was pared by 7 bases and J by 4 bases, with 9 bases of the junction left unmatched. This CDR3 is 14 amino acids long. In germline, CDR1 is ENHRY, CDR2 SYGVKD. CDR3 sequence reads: CAIIGDRAGYGYTF. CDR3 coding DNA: TGTGCCATCATCGGCGACAGGGCTGGCTATGGCTACACCTTC.

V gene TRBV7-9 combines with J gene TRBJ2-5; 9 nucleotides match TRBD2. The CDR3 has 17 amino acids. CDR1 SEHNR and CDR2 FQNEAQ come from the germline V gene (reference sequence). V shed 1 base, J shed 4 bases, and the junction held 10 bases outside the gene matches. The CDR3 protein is CASSLGGSAGGGETQYF. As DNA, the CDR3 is TGTGCCAGCAGCTTAGGGGGATCTGCGGGAGGGGGAGAGACCCAGTACTTC.

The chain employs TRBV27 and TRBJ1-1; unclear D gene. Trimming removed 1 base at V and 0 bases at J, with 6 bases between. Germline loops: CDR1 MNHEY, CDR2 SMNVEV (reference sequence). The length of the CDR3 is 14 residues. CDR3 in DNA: TGTGCCAGCAGTTTATACAGATTGAACACTGAAGCTTTCTTT. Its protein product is CASSLYRLNTEAFF.

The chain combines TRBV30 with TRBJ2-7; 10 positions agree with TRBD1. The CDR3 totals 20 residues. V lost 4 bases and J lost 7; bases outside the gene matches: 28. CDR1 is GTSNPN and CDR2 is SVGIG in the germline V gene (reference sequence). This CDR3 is CAWKGGLHGTGAGGRWEQYF. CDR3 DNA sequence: TGTGCCTGGAAGGGTGGGCTTCATGGGACAGGGGCGGGAGGTCGTTGGGAGCAGTACTTC.

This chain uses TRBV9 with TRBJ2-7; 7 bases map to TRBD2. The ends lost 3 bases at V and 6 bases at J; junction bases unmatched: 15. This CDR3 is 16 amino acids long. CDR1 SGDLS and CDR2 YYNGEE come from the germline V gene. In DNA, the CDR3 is TGTGCCAGCAGCGGCCTAAGTGTGGGGGGGGAAGGCGAGCAGTACTTC. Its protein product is CASSGLSVGGEGEQYF.

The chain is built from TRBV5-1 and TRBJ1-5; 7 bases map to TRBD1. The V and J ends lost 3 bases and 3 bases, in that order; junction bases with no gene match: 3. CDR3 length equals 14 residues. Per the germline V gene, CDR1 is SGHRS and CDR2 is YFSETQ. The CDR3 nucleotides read TGCGCCAGCAGCTCGACAGGGAACAATCAGCCCCAGCATTTT. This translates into CASSSTGNNQPQHF.

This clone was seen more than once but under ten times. The CDR3 spells CASSLQGGMNTEAFF. For the CDR3, the DNA is TGTGCCAGCAGTTTACAGGGAGGGATGAACACTGAAGCTTTCTTT. This chain uses TRBV27 with TRBJ1-1; D possibly corresponds to TRBD1 (5 bases). Germline assignment: CDR1 MNHEY and CDR2 SMNVEV (reference sequence). The CDR3 covers 15 residues. Trimming took 2 bases from V and 0 from J, leaving 10 bases between them.

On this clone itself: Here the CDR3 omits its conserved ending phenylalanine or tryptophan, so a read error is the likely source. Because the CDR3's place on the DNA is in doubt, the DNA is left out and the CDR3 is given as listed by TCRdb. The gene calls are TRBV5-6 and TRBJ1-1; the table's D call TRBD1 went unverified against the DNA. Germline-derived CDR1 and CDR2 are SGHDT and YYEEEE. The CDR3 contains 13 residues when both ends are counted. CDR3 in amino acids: CASSLGQGTAPRL.

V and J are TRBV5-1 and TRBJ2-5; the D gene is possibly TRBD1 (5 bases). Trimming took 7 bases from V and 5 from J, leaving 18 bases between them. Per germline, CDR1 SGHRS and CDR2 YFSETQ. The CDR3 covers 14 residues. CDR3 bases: TGCGCCAGCGCAGAGCAGGGTACCGGGGAGACCCAGTACTTC. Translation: CASAEQGTGETQYF.

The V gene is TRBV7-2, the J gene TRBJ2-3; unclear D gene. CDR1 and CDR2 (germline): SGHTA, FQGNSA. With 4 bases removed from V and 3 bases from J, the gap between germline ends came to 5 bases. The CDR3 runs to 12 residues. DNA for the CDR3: TGTGCCAGCAGCTCCTTTACAGATACGCAGTATTTT. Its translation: CASSSFTDTQYF.

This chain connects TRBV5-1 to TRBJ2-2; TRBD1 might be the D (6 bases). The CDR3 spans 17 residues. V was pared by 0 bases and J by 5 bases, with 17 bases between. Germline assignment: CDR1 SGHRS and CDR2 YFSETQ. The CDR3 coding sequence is TGCGCCAGCAGCTTGGGGCCGGCAGGGGAGAGAACCGGGGAGCTGTTTTTT. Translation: CASSLGPAGERTGELFF.

CDR3 in amino acids: CASSQDHGVETQYF. The CDR3 region has the DNA TGCGCCAGCAGCCAAGACCATGGAGTTGAGACCCAGTACTTC. The gene calls are TRBV4-3 and TRBJ2-5; D ambiguous. CDR1 is LGHNA, CDR2 YSLEER, per germline. Trimming took off 0 bases at V and 5 bases at J, with 10 bases between the two ends. The CDR3 covers 14 residues.

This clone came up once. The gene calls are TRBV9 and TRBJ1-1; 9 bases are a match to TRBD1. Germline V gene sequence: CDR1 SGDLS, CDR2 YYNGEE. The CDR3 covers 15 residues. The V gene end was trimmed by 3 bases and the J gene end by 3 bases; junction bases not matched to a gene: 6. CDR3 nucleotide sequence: TGTGCCAGCAGCGCGACAGGGGGGCTGTACACTGAAGCTTTCTTT. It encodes CASSATGGLYTEAFF.

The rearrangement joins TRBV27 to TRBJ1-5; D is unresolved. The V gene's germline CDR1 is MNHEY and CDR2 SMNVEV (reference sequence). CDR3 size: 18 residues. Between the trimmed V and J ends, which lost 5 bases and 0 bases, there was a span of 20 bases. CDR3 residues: CASSHERPINYSNQPQHF. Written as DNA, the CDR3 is TGTGCCAGCAGTCACGAGAGACCGATAAACTATAGCAATCAGCCCCAGCATTTT.

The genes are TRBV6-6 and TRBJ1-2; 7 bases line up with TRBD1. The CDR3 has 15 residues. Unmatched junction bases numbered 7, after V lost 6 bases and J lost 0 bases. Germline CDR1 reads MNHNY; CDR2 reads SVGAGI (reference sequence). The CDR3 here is CASSGRTGPNYGYTF. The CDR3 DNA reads TGTGCCAGCAGCGGCCGGACAGGACCTAACTATGGCTACACCTTC.

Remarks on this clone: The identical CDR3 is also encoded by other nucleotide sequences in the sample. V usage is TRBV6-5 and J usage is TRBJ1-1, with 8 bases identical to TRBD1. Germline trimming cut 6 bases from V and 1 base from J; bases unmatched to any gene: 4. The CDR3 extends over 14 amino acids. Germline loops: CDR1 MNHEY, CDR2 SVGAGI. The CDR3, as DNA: TGTGCCAGCAGCCCCGGGACAGGGAACACTGAAGCTTTCTTT. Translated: CASSPGTGNTEAFF.

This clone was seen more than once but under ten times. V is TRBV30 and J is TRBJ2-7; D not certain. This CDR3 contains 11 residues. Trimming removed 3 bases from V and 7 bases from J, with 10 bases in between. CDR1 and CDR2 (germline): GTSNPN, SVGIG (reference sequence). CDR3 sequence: CAWRRSGEQYF. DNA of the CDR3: TGTGCCTGGAGAAGATCCGGGGAGCAGTACTTC.

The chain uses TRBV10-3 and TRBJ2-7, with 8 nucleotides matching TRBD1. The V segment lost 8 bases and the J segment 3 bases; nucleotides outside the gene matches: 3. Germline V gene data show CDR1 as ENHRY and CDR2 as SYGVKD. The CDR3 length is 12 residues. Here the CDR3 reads CAIGQGYYEQYF. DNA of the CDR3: TGTGCCATCGGACAGGGTTACTACGAGCAGTACTTC.

CDR3 in DNA: TGTGCCAGCTCAATGCTGAGGGGACAGGGGAAGGATGGCTACACCTTC. It translates to CASSMLRGQGKDGYTF. The rearrangement uses TRBV18 and TRBJ1-2, with 10 bases that match TRBD1. Losses at the gene ends were 5 bases for V and 6 bases for J; bases not matched to a gene: 12. This CDR3 region has 16 residues. The germline V gene has CDR1 KGHSH and CDR2 LQKENI.

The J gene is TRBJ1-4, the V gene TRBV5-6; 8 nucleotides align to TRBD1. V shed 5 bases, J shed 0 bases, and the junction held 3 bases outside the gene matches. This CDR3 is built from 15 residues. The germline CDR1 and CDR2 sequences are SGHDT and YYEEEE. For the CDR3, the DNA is TGTGCCAGCAGGAAGACAGGGGCAACTAATGAAAAACTGTTTTTT. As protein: CASRKTGATNEKLFF.

CDR3 region: CASSQVGRESEQYF. As DNA, the CDR3 is TGCGCCAGCAGCCAAGTTGGCAGGGAAAGCGAGCAGTACTTC. The chain combines TRBV4-3 with TRBJ2-7, with D possibly being TRBD1 (5 bases). The CDR3 is 14 amino acids. Germline CDR1 LGHNA, CDR2 YSLEER. V was clipped by 1 base and J by 6 bases, with 13 bases between them.